This T cell receptor (beta chain) was recovered during a study of T-cell memory formation after mild COVID-19. The wider study: Largely, the TCR clusters proved donor specific.

TCRdb used MiXCR to reprocess the 5' RACE reads, holding one entry per CDR3 protein. The repertoire holds approximately 51,000 distinct CDR3 sequences, with 9.3% as singletons. Whole-study results and caveats: CD4+ bias marked clones expanding day 15 to 37, unlike balanced contracting clones.

Regarding this clonotype: Antigen specificity is unknown.

CDR1 SGHRS and CDR2 YFSETQ come from the germline V gene. The CDR3 extends over 15 amino acids. Germline trimming cut 3 bases from V and 1 base from J; bases unmatched to any gene: 6. This chain links TRBV5-1 with TRBJ1-1; 7 bases map to TRBD1. What was sequenced was PBMCs or a T cell subset sorted from them (not recorded which). The TCR comes from an adult woman who had mild COVID-19 (a few samples of this study predate the infection). Cell type and time point are not known. Here the CDR3 reads CASSWRTGANTEAFF. The CDR3 nucleotides read TGCGCCAGCAGCTGGAGGACAGGCGCGAACACTGAAGCTTTCTTT.